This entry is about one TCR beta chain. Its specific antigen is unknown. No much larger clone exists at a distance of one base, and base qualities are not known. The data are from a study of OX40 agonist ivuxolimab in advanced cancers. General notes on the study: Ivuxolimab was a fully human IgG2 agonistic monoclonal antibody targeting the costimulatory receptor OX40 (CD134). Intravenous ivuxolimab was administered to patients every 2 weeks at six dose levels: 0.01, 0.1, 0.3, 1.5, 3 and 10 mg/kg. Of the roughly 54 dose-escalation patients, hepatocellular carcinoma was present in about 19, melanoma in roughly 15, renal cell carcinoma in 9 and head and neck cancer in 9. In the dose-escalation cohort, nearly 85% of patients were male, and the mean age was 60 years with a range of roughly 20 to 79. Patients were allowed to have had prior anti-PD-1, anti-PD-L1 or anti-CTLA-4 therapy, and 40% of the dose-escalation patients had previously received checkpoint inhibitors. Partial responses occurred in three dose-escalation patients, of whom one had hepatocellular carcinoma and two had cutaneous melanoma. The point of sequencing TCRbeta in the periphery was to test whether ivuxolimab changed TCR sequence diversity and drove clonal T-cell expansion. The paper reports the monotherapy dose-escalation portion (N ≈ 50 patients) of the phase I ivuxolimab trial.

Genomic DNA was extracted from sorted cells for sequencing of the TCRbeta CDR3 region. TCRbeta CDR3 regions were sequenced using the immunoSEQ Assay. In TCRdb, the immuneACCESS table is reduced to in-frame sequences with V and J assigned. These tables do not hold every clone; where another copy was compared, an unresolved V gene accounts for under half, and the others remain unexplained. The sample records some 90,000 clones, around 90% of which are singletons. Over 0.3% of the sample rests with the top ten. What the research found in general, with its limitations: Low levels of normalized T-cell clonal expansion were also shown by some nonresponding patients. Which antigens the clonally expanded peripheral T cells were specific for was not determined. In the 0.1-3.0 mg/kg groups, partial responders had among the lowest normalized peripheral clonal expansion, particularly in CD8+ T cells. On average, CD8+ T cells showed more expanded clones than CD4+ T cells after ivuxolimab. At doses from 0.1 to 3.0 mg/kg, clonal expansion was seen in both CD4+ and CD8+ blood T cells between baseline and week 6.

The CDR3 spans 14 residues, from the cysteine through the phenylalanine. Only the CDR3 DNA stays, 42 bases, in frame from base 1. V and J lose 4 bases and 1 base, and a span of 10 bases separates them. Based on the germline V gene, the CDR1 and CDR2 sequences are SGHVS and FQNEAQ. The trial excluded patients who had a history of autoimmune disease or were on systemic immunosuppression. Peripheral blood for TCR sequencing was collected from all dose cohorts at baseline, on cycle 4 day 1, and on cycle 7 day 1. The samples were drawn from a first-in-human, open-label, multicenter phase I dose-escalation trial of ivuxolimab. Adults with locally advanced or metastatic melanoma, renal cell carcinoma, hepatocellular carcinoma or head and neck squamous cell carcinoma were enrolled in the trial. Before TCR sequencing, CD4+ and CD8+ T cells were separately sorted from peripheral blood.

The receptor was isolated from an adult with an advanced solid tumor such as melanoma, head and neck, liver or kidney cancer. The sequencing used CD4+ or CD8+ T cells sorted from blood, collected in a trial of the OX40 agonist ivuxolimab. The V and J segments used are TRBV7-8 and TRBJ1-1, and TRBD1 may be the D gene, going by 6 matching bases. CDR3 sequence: CASSWGHSNTEAFF. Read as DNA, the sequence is TGTGCCAGCAGCTGGGGACACTCGAACACTGAAGCTTTCTTT. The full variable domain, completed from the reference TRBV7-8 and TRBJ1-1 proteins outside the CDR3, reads GAGVSQSPRYKVAKRGQDVALRCDPISGHVSLFWYQQALGQGPEFLTYFQNEAQLDKSGLPSDRFFAERPEGSVSTLKIQRTQQEDSAVYLCASSWGHSNTEAFFGQGTRLTVV.